These 18 T cell receptor beta chains originate from one sample sequenced in a study of T cell responses to AZD1222 COVID-19 vaccine. Clones were read by immunoSEQ multiplex PCR, and TCRdb kept only the in-frame ones, dropping some. Of 120,000 to 150,000 clones listed, 70% to 90% were seen once; the top ten hold about 3%. The sequenced sample was peripheral blood, obtained on day 0 of AZD1222 vaccination. The source is an adult in good health.

The chain employs TRBV19 and TRBJ1-1; D is unclear. Germline CDR1 is LNHDA and CDR2 is SQIVND (reference sequence). Between the trimmed V and J ends, which lost 5 bases and 6 bases, there was a span of 13 bases. The CDR3 consists of 13 residues. The CDR3 spells CASSSGRIAEAFF. CDR3 DNA: TGTGCCAGTAGTTCCGGACGGATTGCTGAAGCTTTCTTT.

The chain carries TRBV7-2 and TRBJ2-7; D possibly uses TRBD1 or TRBD2 (5 bases each). The V gene lost 5 bases and the J gene lost 6 bases, with 20 bases spanning the gap. The CDR3 is 15 amino acids. CDR1 is SGHTA and CDR2 is FQGNSA in the germline V gene. For the CDR3, the DNA is TGTGCCAGCAGCCTCACCCCGGACACCCGGGGCGAGCAGTACTTC. This translates into CASSLTPDTRGEQYF.

This clone was counted between two and nine times. V gene TRBV7-9 combines with J gene TRBJ1-2; D not certain. Germline-derived CDR1 and CDR2 are SEHNR and FQNEAQ (reference sequence). CDR3 length: 14 amino acids. Trimming cost V 1 base and J 2 bases, with 8 bases left between them. CDR3 DNA sequence: TGTGCCAGCAGCTTAGAGGTAGCCAACTATGGCTACACCTTC. This gives the protein CASSLEVANYGYTF. Full variable domain (outside the CDR3, taken from reference TRBV7-9 and TRBJ1-2): DTGVSQNPRHKITKRGQNVTFRCDPISEHNRLYWYRQTLGQGPEFLTYFQNEAQLEKSRLLSDRFSAERPKGSFSTLEIQRTEQGDSAMYLCASSLEVANYGYTFGSGTRLTVV.

The J gene is TRBJ2-7, the V gene TRBV14, with 9 nucleotides matching TRBD2. There are 15 residues in the CDR3. Germline lookup yields CDR1 SGHDN and CDR2 FVKESK. V lost 1 base to trimming and J lost 0 bases; unmatched junction nucleotides: 1. CDR3 nucleotide sequence: TGTGCCAGCAGCCAAGTTAGCGGGAGCTCCTACGAGCAGTACTTC. It is translated as CASSQVSGSSYEQYF.

The gene calls are TRBV30 and TRBJ1-2; no reliable D call. Per the germline V gene, CDR1 is GTSNPN and CDR2 is SVGIG (reference sequence). Trimming cost V 1 base and J 2 bases, with 5 bases left between them. This CDR3 has 12 amino acids. CDR3 sequence reads: CAWSGENYGYTF. Written as DNA, the CDR3 is TGTGCCTGGAGTGGAGAGAACTATGGCTACACCTTC.

V and J are TRBV18 and TRBJ2-7; 8 nucleotides agree with TRBD1. The junction had 2 bases not matched to a gene; V was cut back by 2 bases and J by 2 bases. The CDR3 extends over 14 amino acids. In germline, CDR1 is KGHSH, CDR2 LQKENI. CDR3 sequence (DNA): TGTGCCAGCTCACCAAACAGGGGGGCCTACGAGCAGTACTTC. Encoded protein: CASSPNRGAYEQYF.

The genes are TRBV5-4 and TRBJ1-2; D may be TRBD1 (6 bases). Looked up from germline, CDR1 is SGHNT and CDR2 is YYREEE (reference sequence). Trimming left V 4 bases short and J 2 bases short, with 12 bases between. The CDR3 covers 14 residues. The CDR3 nucleotides read TGTGCCAGCAGCCCGACGGGGGCGAACTATGGCTACACCTTC. Translating it yields CASSPTGANYGYTF.

This clone is a singleton in its sample. This chain connects TRBV5-6 to TRBJ2-5; 7 bases are shared with TRBD1. The length of the CDR3 is 16 residues. CDR1 is SGHDT, CDR2 YYEEEE, per germline. V was pared by 4 bases and J by 4 bases, with 13 bases of the junction left unmatched. CDR3 DNA sequence: TGTGCCAGCAGCAAACTAGGGGGCGCGGGTTCAGAGACCCAGTACTTC. Its protein product is CASSKLGGAGSETQYF.

The chain is built from TRBV6-2 or TRBV6-3 and TRBJ1-1; a weak D match, TRBD1 (6 bases). The CDR3 contains 16 residues. CDR1 MNHEY and CDR2 SVGEGT come from the germline V gene. Trimming shortened V by 2 bases and J by 1 base, and 14 bases separated the two germline ends. The CDR3 DNA is TGTGCCAGCAGTTACCCACAGGGAAGCCCGAACACTGAAGCTTTCTTT. Its translation: CASSYPQGSPNTEAFF.

This chain links TRBV29-1 with TRBJ2-1, with 11 nucleotides matching TRBD2. From germline, CDR1 is SQVTM and CDR2 ANQGSEA. CDR3 length: 15 residues. Germline trimming cut 6 bases from V and 5 bases from J; bases unmatched to any gene: 9. Here the CDR3 reads CSVARLAGFNNEQFF. CDR3 nucleotide sequence: TGCAGCGTGGCCCGACTAGCGGGATTTAACAATGAGCAGTTCTTC.

V is TRBV5-4 and J is TRBJ2-1, with TRBD2 matching 12 bases. Germline CDR1 and CDR2: SGHNT and YYREEE (reference sequence). The length of the CDR3 is 15 residues. With V trimmed by 2 bases and J by 7 bases, 4 bases remained unmatched. CDR3 nucleotides: TGTGCCAGCAGCTTTCTAGCGGGAGGGCGAAATGAGCAGTTCTTC. It translates to CASSFLAGGRNEQFF.

The gene calls are TRBV7-9 and TRBJ2-1; 7 bases fit TRBD1. The ends lost 4 bases at V and 8 bases at J; junction bases unmatched: 17. Per the germline V gene, CDR1 is SEHNR and CDR2 is FQNEAQ (reference sequence). The CDR3 extends over 17 amino acids. Written as DNA, the CDR3 is TGTGCCAGCAGCTCGACCGACACGGGACAGCCTTTTGATGAGCAGTTCTTC. It is translated as CASSSTDTGQPFDEQFF.

This clone has just one count. This chain uses TRBV7-9 with TRBJ2-5; D remains ambiguous. Germline CDR1 and CDR2: SEHNR and FQNEAQ (reference sequence). The CDR3 runs 11 residues. The V end was cut by 8 bases, the J end by 4 bases, with 8 bases between. This chain's CDR3 is CASSWGETQYF. The CDR3 DNA reads as TGTGCCAGCTCCTGGGGAGAGACCCAGTACTTC.

This sequence joins TRBV29-1 and TRBJ2-7; 7 bases are shared with TRBD1. The CDR3 totals 13 residues. From germline, CDR1 is SQVTM and CDR2 ANQGSEA. The V gene end was trimmed by 4 bases and the J gene end by 4 bases; junction bases not matched to a gene: 7. CDR3 region: CSVAVTGIYEQYF. In nucleotides, the CDR3 is TGCAGCGTTGCGGTGACAGGGATTTACGAGCAGTACTTC.

The V and J genes are TRBV29-1 and TRBJ2-5, with D perhaps matching TRBD2 (5 bases). Germline V lookup: CDR1 SQVTM, CDR2 ANQGSEA. The CDR3 totals 12 residues. V lost 7 bases and J lost 4, with 13 bases in between. The CDR3 DNA is TGCAGCGCGACCCTACTAGGAGAGACCCAGTACTTC. Its protein product is CSATLLGETQYF. The complete variable domain, with remaining parts taken from reference TRBV29-1 and TRBJ2-5, reads SAVISQKPSRDICQRGTSLTIQCQVDSQVTMMFWYRQQPGQSLTLIATANQGSEATYESGFVIDKFPISRPNLTFSTLTVSNMSPEDSSIYLCSATLLGETQYFGPGTRLLVL.

The rearrangement uses TRBV19 and TRBJ1-2, with 10 bases aligning to TRBD1. V trimming: 5 bases; J trimming: 6 bases; junction bases outside the gene matches: 3. This CDR3 is 13 amino acids long. Germline assignment: CDR1 LNHDA and CDR2 SQIVND (reference sequence). This chain's CDR3 is CASSPDRGDGYTF. The DNA of the CDR3 is TGTGCCAGTAGTCCGGACAGGGGGGATGGCTACACCTTC.

V usage is TRBV9 and J usage is TRBJ2-7, with unresolved D. This CDR3 has 13 residues. The germline V gene encodes CDR1 SGDLS and CDR2 YYNGEE. Trimming left V 0 bases short and J 6 bases short, with 10 bases between. The CDR3 sequence: CASSVARLGEQYF. In DNA form, the CDR3 reads TGTGCCAGCAGCGTAGCTCGGCTGGGCGAGCAGTACTTC.

The chain is built from TRBV4-3 and TRBJ1-1; D call uncertain. Trimming stripped 4 bases from V and 0 bases from J, with 9 bases between. CDR1 and CDR2 from the germline V gene are LGHNA and YSLEER. The CDR3 loop spans 14 amino acids. CDR3 sequence reads: CASSLSIMNTEAFF. CDR3 bases: TGCGCCAGCAGCCTCAGTATCATGAACACTGAAGCTTTCTTT.